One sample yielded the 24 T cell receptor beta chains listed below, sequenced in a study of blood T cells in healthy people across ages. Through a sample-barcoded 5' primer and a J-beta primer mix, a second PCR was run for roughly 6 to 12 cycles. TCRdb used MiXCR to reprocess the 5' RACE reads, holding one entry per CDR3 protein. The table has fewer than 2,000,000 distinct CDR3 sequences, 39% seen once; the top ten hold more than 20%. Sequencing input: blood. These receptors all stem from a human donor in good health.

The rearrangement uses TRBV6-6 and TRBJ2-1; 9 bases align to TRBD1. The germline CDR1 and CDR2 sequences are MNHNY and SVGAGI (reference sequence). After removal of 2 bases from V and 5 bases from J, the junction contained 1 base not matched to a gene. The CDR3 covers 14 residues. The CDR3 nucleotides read TGTGCCAGCAGTTACAGGACAGGGGACAATGAGCAGTTCTTC. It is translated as CASSYRTGDNEQFF.

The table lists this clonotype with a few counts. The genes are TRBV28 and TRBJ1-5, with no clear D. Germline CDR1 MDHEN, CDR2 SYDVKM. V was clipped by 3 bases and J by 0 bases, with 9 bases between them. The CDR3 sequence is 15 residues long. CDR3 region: CASSFEGYSNQPQHF. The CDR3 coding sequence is TGTGCCAGCAGTTTCGAGGGCTATAGCAATCAGCCCCAGCATTTT.

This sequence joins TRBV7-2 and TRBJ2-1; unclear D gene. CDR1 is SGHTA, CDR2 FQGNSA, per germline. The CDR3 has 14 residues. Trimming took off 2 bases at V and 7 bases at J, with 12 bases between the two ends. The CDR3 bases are TGTGCCAGCAGCTTATTTCGGCCTCGGAATGAGCAGTTCTTC. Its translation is CASSLFRPRNEQFF.

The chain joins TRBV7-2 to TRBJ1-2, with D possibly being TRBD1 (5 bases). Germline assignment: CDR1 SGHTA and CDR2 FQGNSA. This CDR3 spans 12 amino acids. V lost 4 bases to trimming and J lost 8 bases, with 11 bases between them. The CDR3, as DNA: TGTGCCAGCAGCTGGGCAGGGTCGGGCTACACCTTC. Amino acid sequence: CASSWAGSGYTF.

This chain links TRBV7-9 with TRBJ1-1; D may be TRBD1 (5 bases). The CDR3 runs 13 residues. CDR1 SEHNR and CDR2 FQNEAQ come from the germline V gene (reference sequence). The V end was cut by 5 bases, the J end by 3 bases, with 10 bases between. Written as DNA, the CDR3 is TGTGCCAGCAGCGTGACAGCTGACACTGAAGCTTTCTTT. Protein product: CASSVTADTEAFF.

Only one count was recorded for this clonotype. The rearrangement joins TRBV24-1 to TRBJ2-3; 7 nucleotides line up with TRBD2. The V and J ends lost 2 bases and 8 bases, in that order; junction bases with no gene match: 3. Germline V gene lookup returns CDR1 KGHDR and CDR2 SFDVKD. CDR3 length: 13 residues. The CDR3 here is CATSDSRGVTQYF. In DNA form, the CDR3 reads TGTGCCACCAGTGATTCCCGGGGGGTTACGCAGTATTTT.

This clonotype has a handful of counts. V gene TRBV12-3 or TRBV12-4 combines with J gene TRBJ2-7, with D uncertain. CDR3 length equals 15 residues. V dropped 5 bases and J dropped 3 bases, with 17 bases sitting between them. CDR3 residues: CASSRVNAYYYEQYF. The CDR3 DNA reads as TGTGCCAGCAGTCGAGTAAACGCGTATTACTACGAGCAGTACTTC.

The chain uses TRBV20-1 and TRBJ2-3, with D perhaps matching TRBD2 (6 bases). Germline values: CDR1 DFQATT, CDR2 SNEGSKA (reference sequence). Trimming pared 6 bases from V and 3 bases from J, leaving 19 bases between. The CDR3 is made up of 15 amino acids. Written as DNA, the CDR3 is TGCAGTGCCCTTAACCCCCGGGGGTCTACAGATACGCAGTATTTT. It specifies CSALNPRGSTDTQYF.

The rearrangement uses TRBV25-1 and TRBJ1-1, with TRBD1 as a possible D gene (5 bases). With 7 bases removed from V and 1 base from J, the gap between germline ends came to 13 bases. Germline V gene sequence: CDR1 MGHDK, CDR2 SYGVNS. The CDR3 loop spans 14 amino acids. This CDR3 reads CASTAGGKNTEAFF. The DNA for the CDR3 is TGTGCCAGCACCGCGGGGGGGAAGAACACTGAAGCTTTCTTT.

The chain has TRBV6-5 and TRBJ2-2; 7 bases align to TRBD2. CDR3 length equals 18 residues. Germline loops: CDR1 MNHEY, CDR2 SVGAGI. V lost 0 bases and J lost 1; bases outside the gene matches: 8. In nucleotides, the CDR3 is TGTGCCAGCAGTTACTCACCCGTTGGCGGGGGGAACACCGGGGAGCTGTTTTTT. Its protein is CASSYSPVGGGNTGELFF.

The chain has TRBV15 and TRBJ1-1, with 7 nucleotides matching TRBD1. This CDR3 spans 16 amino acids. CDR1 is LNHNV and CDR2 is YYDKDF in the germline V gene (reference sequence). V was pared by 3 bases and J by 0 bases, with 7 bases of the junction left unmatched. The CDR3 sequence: CATSRVQGMVNTEAFF. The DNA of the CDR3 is TGTGCCACCAGCAGGGTACAGGGGATGGTGAACACTGAAGCTTTCTTT.

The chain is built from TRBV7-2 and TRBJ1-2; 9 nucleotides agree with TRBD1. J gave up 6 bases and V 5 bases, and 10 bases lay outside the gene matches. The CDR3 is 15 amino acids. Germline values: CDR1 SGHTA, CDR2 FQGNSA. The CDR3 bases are TGTGCCAGCAGCCTCAACCGCGGGACAGGGCATGGCTACACCTTC. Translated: CASSLNRGTGHGYTF.

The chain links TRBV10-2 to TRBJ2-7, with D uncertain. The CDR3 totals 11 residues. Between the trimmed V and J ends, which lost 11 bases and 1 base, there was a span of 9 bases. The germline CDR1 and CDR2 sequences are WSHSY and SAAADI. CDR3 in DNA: TGCGCCCGCATGGCATCCTACGAGCAGTACTTC. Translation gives CARMASYEQYF.

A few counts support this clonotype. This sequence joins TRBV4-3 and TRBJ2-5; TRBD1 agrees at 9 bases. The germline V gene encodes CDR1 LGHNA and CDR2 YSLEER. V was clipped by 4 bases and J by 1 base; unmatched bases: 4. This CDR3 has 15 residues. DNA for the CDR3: TGCGCCAGCAGCCGCCAACAGGGGGCCCAAGAGACCCAGTACTTC. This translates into CASSRQQGAQETQYF.

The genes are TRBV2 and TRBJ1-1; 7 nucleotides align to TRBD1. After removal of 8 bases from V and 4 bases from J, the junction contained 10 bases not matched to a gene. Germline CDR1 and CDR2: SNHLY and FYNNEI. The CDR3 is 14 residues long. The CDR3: CASGWAGGGTEAFF. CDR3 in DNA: TGTGCCAGCGGGTGGGCAGGGGGTGGCACTGAAGCTTTCTTT.

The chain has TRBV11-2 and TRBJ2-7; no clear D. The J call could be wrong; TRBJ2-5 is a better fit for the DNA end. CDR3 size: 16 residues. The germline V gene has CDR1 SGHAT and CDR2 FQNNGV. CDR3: CASSLDLAIRQETQYF. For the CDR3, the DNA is TGTGCCAGCAGCTTAGATCTGGCCATCAGGCAAGAGACCCAGTACTTC.

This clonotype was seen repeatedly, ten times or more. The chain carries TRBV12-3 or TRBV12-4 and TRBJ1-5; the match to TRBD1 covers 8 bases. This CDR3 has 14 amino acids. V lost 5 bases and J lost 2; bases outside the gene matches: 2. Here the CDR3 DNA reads TGTGCCAGCAGTCGGGGACAGGGCAATCAGCCCCAGCATTTT. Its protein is CASSRGQGNQPQHF.

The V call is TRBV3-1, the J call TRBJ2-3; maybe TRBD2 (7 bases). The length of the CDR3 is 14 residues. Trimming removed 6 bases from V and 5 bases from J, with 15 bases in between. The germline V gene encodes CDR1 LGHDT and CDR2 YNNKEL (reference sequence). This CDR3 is CASSNGGRVDTQYF. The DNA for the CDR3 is TGTGCCAGCAGTAACGGGGGGCGGGTAGATACGCAGTATTTT.

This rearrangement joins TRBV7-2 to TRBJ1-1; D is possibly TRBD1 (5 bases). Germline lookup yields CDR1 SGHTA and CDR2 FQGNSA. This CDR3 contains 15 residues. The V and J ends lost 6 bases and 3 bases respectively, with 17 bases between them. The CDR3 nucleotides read TGTGCCAGCAGATCAGGGAGCTTTAGTTACACTGAAGCTTTCTTT. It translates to CASRSGSFSYTEAFF.

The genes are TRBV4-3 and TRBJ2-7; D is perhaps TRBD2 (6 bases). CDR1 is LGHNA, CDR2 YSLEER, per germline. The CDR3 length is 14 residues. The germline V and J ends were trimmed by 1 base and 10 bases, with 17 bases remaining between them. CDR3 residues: CASSQVRSGGSQYF. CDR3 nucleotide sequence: TGCGCCAGCAGCCAAGTCCGCAGCGGAGGGTCCCAGTACTTC.

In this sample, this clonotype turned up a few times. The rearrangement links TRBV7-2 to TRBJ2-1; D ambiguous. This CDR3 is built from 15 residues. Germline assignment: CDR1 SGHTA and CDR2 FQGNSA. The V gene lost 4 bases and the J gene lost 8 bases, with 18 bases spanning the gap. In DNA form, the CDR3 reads TGTGCCAGCAGCTGGTCAGGTACCCTATGGGATGAGCAGTTCTTC. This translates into CASSWSGTLWDEQFF.

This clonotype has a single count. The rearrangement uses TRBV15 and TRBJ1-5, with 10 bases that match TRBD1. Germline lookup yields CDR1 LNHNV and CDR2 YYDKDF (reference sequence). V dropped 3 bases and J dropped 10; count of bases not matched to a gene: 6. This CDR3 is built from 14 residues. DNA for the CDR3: TGTGCCACCAGCAGGGGTGGGACAGGGGTACCCCAGCATTTT. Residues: CATSRGGTGVPQHF.

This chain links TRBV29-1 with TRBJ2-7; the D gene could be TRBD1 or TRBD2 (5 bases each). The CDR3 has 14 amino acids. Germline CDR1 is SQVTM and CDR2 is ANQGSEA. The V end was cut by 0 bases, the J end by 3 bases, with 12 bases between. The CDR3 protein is CSVEDRGPDYEQYF. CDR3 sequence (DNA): TGCAGCGTTGAAGATCGGGGACCGGACTACGAGCAGTACTTC.

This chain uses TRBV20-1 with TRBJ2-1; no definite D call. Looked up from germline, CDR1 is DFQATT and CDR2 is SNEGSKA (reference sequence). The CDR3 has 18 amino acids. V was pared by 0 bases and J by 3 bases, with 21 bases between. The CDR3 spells CSARDNFLRTSVYNEQFF. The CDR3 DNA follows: TGCAGTGCTAGAGATAATTTCCTCAGGACCTCAGTCTACAATGAGCAGTTCTTC.